Following are 19 T cell receptor beta chains from one sample sequenced in a study of regulatory T cells in long-lasting Graves disease. Construction of the TCR beta libraries employed iRepertoire HTBI primers in conjunction with Arm-PCR of CDR3 regions. One entry per CDR3 protein, called by TCRdb with MiXCR from the multiplex PCR reads. The data contain about 560,000 distinct CDR3 sequences, 15% to 20% of them singletons. Stated time point: newly diagnosed GD, antithyroid drugs for less than 3 months. TCR sequences were obtained from RNA taken from PBMCs. The sample also formed part of further work on T cells in Graves' hyperthyroidism and ophthalmopathy.

The source was peripheral blood mononuclear cells (PBMCs), collected at new diagnosis, from a patient treated with antithyroid drugs. These receptors all come from a young man with Graves disease.

This clonotype was observed a few times. This chain uses TRBV7-2 with TRBJ1-1; D remains unclear. Germline CDR1 SGHTA, CDR2 FQGNSA. The V gene lost 5 bases and the J gene lost 1 base, with 11 bases spanning the gap. The CDR3 extends over 14 amino acids. The CDR3 spells CASSPSFWNTEAFF. The CDR3, as DNA: TGTGCCAGCAGCCCTTCGTTCTGGAACACTGAAGCTTTCTTT. The whole variable domain, remainder taken from reference TRBV7-2 and TRBJ1-1, is GAGVSQSPSNKVTEKGKDVELRCDPISGHTALYWYRQSLGQGLEFLIYFQGNSAPDKSGLPSDRFSAERTGGSVSTLTIQRTQQEDSAVYLCASSPSFWNTEAFFGQGTRLTVV.

J is TRBJ2-1 and V is TRBV7-9, with TRBD2 identical over 8 bases. From germline, CDR1 is SEHNR and CDR2 FQNEAQ (reference sequence). J gave up 6 bases and V 8 bases, and 6 bases lay outside the gene matches. CDR3 length equals 13 residues. CDR3 amino acids: CASLLLAGNEQFF. As DNA, the CDR3 is TGTGCCAGCCTGCTGCTAGCGGGCAATGAGCAGTTCTTC.

Regarding this clonotype: A much bigger clone sits one base away, suggesting this may be a read error. The chain has TRBV7-9 and TRBJ2-7, with D unresolved. There are 13 residues in the CDR3. The germline V gene encodes CDR1 SEHNR and CDR2 FQNEAQ (reference sequence). V lost 8 bases and J 6 bases, leaving 17 bases between the germline ends. CDR3 in amino acids: CASGITARSEQYF. Written as DNA, the CDR3 is TGTGCCAGCGGGATAACCGCCAGAAGCGAGCAGTACTTC.

This clonotype was recorded a few times. CDR3 coding DNA: TGTGCCATCATGAGAGGGGGCGGAGGAAACACTGAAGCTTTCTTT. It encodes CAIMRGGGGNTEAFF. The chain carries TRBV10-3 and TRBJ1-1; 7 bases are shared with TRBD1. Looked up from germline, CDR1 is ENHRY and CDR2 is SYGVKD. V shed 7 bases, J shed 2 bases, and the junction held 10 bases outside the gene matches. CDR3 length equals 15 residues.

This clonotype showed up many times. The V and J genes are TRBV7-8 and TRBJ1-1; TRBD1 matches 7 bases. Trimming cost V 3 bases and J 3 bases; bases outside gene matches: 13. This CDR3 has 17 residues. The germline gives CDR1 SGHVS, CDR2 FQNEAQ. The CDR3 DNA sequence: TGTGCCAGCAGCTTTAGGGGACAGTCTATTTTGGACACTGAAGCTTTCTTT. Translating gives CASSFRGQSILDTEAFF.

This rearrangement joins TRBV5-1 to TRBJ2-3, with TRBD2 matching 7 bases. The V gene end was trimmed by 4 bases and the J gene end by 6 bases; junction bases not matched to a gene: 17. The CDR3 runs 17 residues. Germline CDR1 is SGHRS and CDR2 is YFSETQ. The CDR3, as DNA: TGCGCCAGCAGCCTCGAAGGACTAGTCGAAATGGGGGATACGCAGTATTTT. Translated, it gives CASSLEGLVEMGDTQYF.

Ten or more counts support this clonotype. The DNA for the CDR3 is TGCAGTGCTAGTTTGCCTAGCGGGCCCTACGAGCAGTACTTC. Translation: CSASLPSGPYEQYF. V and J are TRBV20-1 and TRBJ2-7; TRBD2 aligns across 8 bases. Germline CDR1 and CDR2: DFQATT and SNEGSKA (reference sequence). The CDR3 covers 14 residues. V dropped 3 bases and J dropped 2; count of bases not matched to a gene: 6.

This chain connects TRBV4-1 to TRBJ1-5, with 7 nucleotides matching TRBD1. With V trimmed by 3 bases and J by 6 bases, 11 bases remained unmatched. Germline V CDR1 and CDR2: MGHRA, YSYEKL. The CDR3 has 16 amino acids. CDR3 bases: TGCGCCAGCAGCCAGCCAGACAGGGCCGGGAGTCAGCCCCAGCATTTT. Protein sequence: CASSQPDRAGSQPQHF.

V is TRBV20-1 and J is TRBJ2-4; TRBD2 is a possible D gene (7 bases). The germline V gene has CDR1 DFQATT and CDR2 SNEGSKA (reference sequence). The germline V and J ends were trimmed by 5 bases and 3 bases, with 17 bases remaining between them. The CDR3 runs to 15 residues. CDR3 loop: CSARRGGEGKNIQYF. The CDR3 nucleotides read TGCAGTGCTCGTAGGGGGGGAGAGGGCAAAAACATTCAGTACTTC.

This clonotype has just a few counts. The V call is TRBV6-1, the J call TRBJ2-7, with 7 bases aligning to TRBD2. With 3 bases clipped from V and 4 bases from J, the junction kept 15 bases outside the gene matches. This CDR3 comprises 17 residues. The V gene's germline CDR1 is MNHNS and CDR2 SASEGT. The CDR3 DNA sequence: TGTGCCAGCAGTGATGGGGCTAGCGGCCACCACTCGTACGAGCAGTACTTC. Translation: CASSDGASGHHSYEQYF.

V usage is TRBV14 and J usage is TRBJ1-6; D is unclear. Germline CDR1 SGHDN, CDR2 FVKESK. The CDR3 totals 17 residues. The ends were cut back, 4 bases at V and 6 bases at J, with 19 bases in the middle. The DNA for the CDR3 is TGTGCCAGCAGCCCACGGCCGGGAGAAATCGGTAATTCACCCCTCCACTTT. Residues: CASSPRPGEIGNSPLHF. Supplemented by reference TRBV14 and TRBJ1-6, the full variable domain reads EAGVTQFPSHSVIEKGQTVTLRCDPISGHDNLYWYRRVMGKEIKFLLHFVKESKQDESGMPNNRFLAERTGGTYSTLKVQPAELEDSGVYFCASSPRPGEIGNSPLHFGNGTRLTVT.

This clonotype has ten or more counts. This chain joins TRBV2 and TRBJ1-5; D gene unclear. Trimming pared 7 bases from V and 2 bases from J, leaving 15 bases between. The CDR3 totals 15 residues. Per germline, CDR1 SNHLY and CDR2 FYNNEI. The chain's CDR3 is CASNQDRGGNQPQHF. CDR3 nucleotide sequence: TGTGCCAGCAACCAGGACCGCGGTGGCAATCAGCCCCAGCATTTT. The variable domain in full, with the rest retrieved from reference TRBV2 and TRBJ1-5, is EPEVTQTPSHQVTQMGQEVILRCVPISNHLYFYWYRQILGQKVEFLVSFYNNEISEKSEIFDDQFSVERPDGSNFTLKIRSTKLEDSAMYFCASNQDRGGNQPQHFGDGTRLSIL.

The chain recombines TRBV4-1 with TRBJ2-5, with D perhaps TRBD2 (6 bases). The germline CDR1 and CDR2 sequences are MGHRA and YSYEKL. The V gene lost 0 bases and the J gene lost 3 bases, with 17 bases spanning the gap. This CDR3 comprises 17 residues. In DNA form, the CDR3 reads TGCGCCAGCAGCCAAGATCGGGGACTGACGTTGGAAGAGACCCAGTACTTC. The encoded protein is CASSQDRGLTLEETQYF.

This clonotype has more than one count but fewer than ten. The chain employs TRBV28 and TRBJ1-2; 7 nucleotides agree with TRBD1. J was trimmed by 5 bases and V by 6 bases; bases with no gene match: 6. The CDR3 has 13 amino acids. From germline, CDR1 is MDHEN and CDR2 SYDVKM. The CDR3 sequence: CASRTTGNYGYTF. The CDR3 DNA is TGTGCCAGCAGGACGACAGGGAATTATGGCTACACCTTC.

The chain couples TRBV10-3 to TRBJ1-2; 9 bases line up with TRBD1. V was clipped by 4 bases and J by 11 bases; unmatched bases: 14. From germline, CDR1 is ENHRY and CDR2 SYGVKD. The CDR3 consists of 15 residues. The CDR3 sequence is CAISADHTQGAHYTF. CDR3 coding DNA: TGTGCCATCAGTGCCGACCACACACAGGGGGCGCATTACACCTTC.

This clonotype was counted only a few times. The rearrangement joins TRBV6-2 or TRBV6-3 to TRBJ2-2, with D perhaps matching TRBD1 (5 bases). The length of the CDR3 is 16 residues. V was trimmed by 6 bases and J by 5 bases, leaving 19 bases between them. Germline values: CDR1 MNHEY, CDR2 SVGEGT. CDR3 loop: CASRSGAGLRTGELFF. In nucleotides, the CDR3 is TGTGCCAGCAGGTCTGGTGCAGGGCTACGGACCGGGGAGCTGTTTTTT.

This clonotype was counted between two and nine times. The V gene is TRBV6-5, the J gene TRBJ1-1, with 8 bases that match TRBD1. With 0 bases clipped from V and 4 bases from J, the junction kept 7 bases outside the gene matches. The germline V gene has CDR1 MNHEY and CDR2 SVGAGI. The CDR3 loop spans 16 amino acids. CDR3: CASSYSQGALSTEAFF. The CDR3 DNA reads as TGTGCCAGCAGTTACTCCCAGGGGGCGTTGAGCACTGAAGCTTTCTTT.

This clonotype was found many times. The chain links TRBV11-2 to TRBJ2-5, with a tentative D call TRBD1 (6 bases). The CDR3 sequence is 15 residues long. Trimming left V 5 bases short and J 5 bases short, with 18 bases between. Germline CDR1 and CDR2: SGHAT and FQNNGV. The CDR3 DNA reads as TGTGCCAGCAGCCCCAGGGGTTATGATTTGGAGACCCAGTACTTC. Its protein product is CASSPRGYDLETQYF.

This chain links TRBV27 with TRBJ2-1, with 12 bases lining up with TRBD2. There are 19 residues in the CDR3. The ends lost 3 bases at V and 10 bases at J; junction bases unmatched: 19. Germline CDR1 reads MNHEY; CDR2 reads SMNVEV (reference sequence). The CDR3 DNA is TGTGCCAGCAGTTTGAGGACAGGTGCCGGGACTAGCGGGCTGGGGGAGCAGTTCTTC. This gives the protein CASSLRTGAGTSGLGEQFF.